These T cell receptor beta chains were read from a single sample in a study of post-analysis software for immune sequencing data. TCRdb re-derived calls from the PCR reads in MiXCR, one entry per CDR3 protein. The data contain hundreds of thousands of distinct CDR3 sequences, approximately 30% of them seen just once; the ten biggest clones take up around 0.55%. Sequencing was performed on blood. These receptor sequences come from a girl between 10 and 17 years old with multiple sclerosis. The conserved cysteine and the conserved F or W are not part of the CDR3 here.

v_call | cdr3_aa
TRBV20-1 | SARPPGGTSDYNEQF
TRBV14 | ASSPTFEGPYT
TRBV7-9 | ASSLVYRETQY
TRBV5-6 | ASSMEGPAREQF
TRBV20-1 | SARPGPGGSPLH
TRBV5-1 | ARPAGVDNEQF
TRBV24-1 | ATRGTGVGETQY
TRBV6-5 | ASSSGFPADNEQF
TRBV6-5 | ASRAPGGNLYGYT
TRBV20-1 | SARGGERDIQY
TRBV6-2/TRBV6-3 | ASSHSIETQY
TRBV5-1 | ASSLASSGSDYEQY
TRBV10-3 | AITRGGSDTEAF
TRBV28 | ASSFSPGLGEQF
TRBV5-1 | ASSAQRTRAGIKNIQY
TRBV10-3 | AISEYDVSNEQF
TRBV10-3 | AIRRGASTNYGYT
TRBV7-2 | ASSRRVGGPNQPQH
TRBV20-1 | SAPTSGTIGEQF
TRBV28 | ASSFRPLTAARADEQF
TRBV29-1 | SAGTATGELF
TRBV11-1 | ASSLRARQPQH
TRBV29-1 | SVAGLAETQY
TRBV5-1 | ASSRLGEGTEAF
TRBV2 | ASSATGGPNEQF
TRBV6-5 | ASRPRSGPYGYT
TRBV29-1 | SARPTGAETQY
TRBV20-1 | SARAPSFGETQY
TRBV7-2 | ASSLVETGIETQY
TRBV19 | ASSTGGQINEKLF
TRBV27 | ASSFGASGELF
TRBV7-9 | ASSLVAAYEQY
TRBV5-1 | ASSWMADSYGYT
TRBV29-1 | SAGRERGEQY
TRBV6-1 | ASSERGRGHTQY
TRBV7-2 | ASSLSGGGAREQY
TRBV20-1 | SARDFRTGQETQY
TRBV6-5 | ASSYLGRLINQPQH
TRBV6-2/TRBV6-3 | ASSRRTAHEQF
TRBV7-2 | ASSEDRAVRETQY
TRBV6-5 | ASSPYGMDNAYNSPLH
TRBV20-1 | SAGTGLYNQPQH
TRBV20-1 | SARDLGGGRRTDTQY
TRBV6-6 | ASRPLRGGPYEQY
TRBV7-2 | ASSLVGGSLSYQETRY
TRBV20-1 | SARDDRTAYEQY
TRBV18 | ASSSPGRGRMVDTQY
TRBV27 | ACSSGPQTNYGYT
TRBV15 | TTSRDPPRTAQETQY
TRBV20-1 | SAQNNLNEQF
TRBV5-1 | ASSLRTGPDTQY
TRBV7-9 | ASSWGNGPYNEQF
TRBV4-3 | ASSQDRGVGNGQF
TRBV20-1 | SARVRSGQFPDQPQH
TRBV11-1 | ASRRVVGGETQY